These T cell receptor beta chains were read from a single sample in a study of CD8+ T cells in alopecia areata. The assay was immunoSEQ multiplex PCR, and TCRdb's table has in-frame clones only and misses some. The repertoire holds about 250,000 clones, with roughly 63% as singletons. The sequencing here drew on CD4+ T cells sorted from blood, taken at approximately week 51, from a patient treated with tofacitinib. These receptors all come from a human donor with alopecia areata. Both conserved end residues are part of each CDR3. Fields, in order: V gene, D gene, J gene, clone size, CDR3 protein, CDR3 DNA. The D gene is left open where the match is weak. Only some rows state a clone size, as once, few, many or a class for expanded clones.

TRBV7-9	TRBD1	TRBJ1-2	-	CASRGTGGGGYTF	TGTGCCAGCAGAGGGACAGGGGGTGGCGGCTACACCTTC
TRBV7-9	-	TRBJ1-1	few	CASSLVGRGTEAFF	TGTGCCAGCAGCTTAGTTGGTCGGGGCACTGAAGCTTTCTTT
TRBV30	-	TRBJ1-1	few	CAWRGRNTEAFF	TGTGCCTGGAGAGGCCGCAACACTGAAGCTTTCTTT
TRBV6-5	-	TRBJ1-5	-	CASSYSGREQPQHF	TGTGCCAGCAGTTACTCTGGCCGGGAACAGCCCCAGCATTTT
TRBV6-5	-	TRBJ1-4	-	CASSPRVFSNEKLFF	TGTGCCAGCAGTCCTCGAGTATTCTCTAATGAAAAACTGTTTTTT
TRBV2	TRBD2	TRBJ2-3	-	CARGSGGALDTQYF	TGTGCCAGGGGCAGCGGGGGGGCCTTAGATACGCAGTATTTT
TRBV29-1	-	TRBJ1-1	few	CSVVQGVAEAFF	TGCAGCGTTGTACAGGGCGTTGCTGAAGCTTTCTTT
TRBV30	-	TRBJ2-7	-	CGASGASFYEQYF	TGTGGGGCGTCCGGGGCTTCGTTCTACGAGCAGTACTTC
TRBV2	TRBD1	TRBJ1-6	few	CASTPGGWVDSPLHF	TGTGCCAGCACCCCAGGGGGGTGGGTGGATTCACCCCTCCACTTT
TRBV23-1	TRBD2	TRBJ2-7	few	CASSQPGTSGDAYEQYF	TGCGCCAGCAGTCAACCCGGGACTAGCGGCGACGCCTACGAGCAGTACTTC
TRBV7-9	-	TRBJ1-6	-	CASSFYRGLRDSPLHF	TGTGCCAGCAGCTTCTACCGGGGCCTCAGAGATTCACCCCTCCACTTT
TRBV6-5	-	TRBJ2-7	-	CASSYRGDNEQYF	TGTGCCAGCAGTTATAGGGGGGACAACGAGCAGTACTTC
TRBV27	-	TRBJ2-1	-	CASSLGGWKVDEQFF	TGTGCCAGCAGTTTGGGCGGGTGGAAAGTGGATGAGCAGTTCTTC
TRBV6-5	TRBD2	TRBJ2-7	-	CASSRTSGGYEQYF	TGTGCCAGCAGTAGGACTAGCGGGGGCTACGAGCAGTACTTC
TRBV18	TRBD1	TRBJ2-7	-	CASSSQTGVYEQYF	TGTGCCAGCTCATCACAGACAGGGGTCTACGAGCAGTACTTC
TRBV9	-	TRBJ2-1	-	CASSPDPNGDNEQFF	TGTGCCAGCAGCCCAGACCCTAATGGCGACAATGAGCAGTTCTTC
TRBV29-1	-	TRBJ2-2	-	CSAHKGGDRLFF	TGCAGCGCCCATAAAGGGGGGGACAGGCTGTTTTTT
TRBV7-2	-	TRBJ2-3	-	CASSLGRTTDTQYF	TGTGCCAGCAGCTTGGGGCGAACCACAGATACGCAGTATTTT
TRBV6-5	-	TRBJ2-2	-	CASSRGTGELFF	TGTGCCAGCAGTCGGGGGACCGGGGAGCTGTTTTTT
TRBV11-2	TRBD2	TRBJ2-7	once	CASSKSGTSDSYEQYF	TGTGCCAGCAGCAAATCCGGGACTAGCGACTCCTACGAGCAGTACTTC
TRBV14	-	TRBJ2-7	-	CASSQDTDYYEQYF	TGTGCCAGCAGCCAAGATACAGATTACTACGAGCAGTACTTC
TRBV4-1	-	TRBJ2-6	-	CASSDLGTGANVLTF	TGCGCCAGCAGTGACCTTGGGACTGGGGCCAACGTCCTGACTTTC
TRBV19	-	TRBJ1-1	-	CASRGTGYTEAFF	TGTGCCAGTAGGGGAACAGGGTATACTGAAGCTTTCTTT
TRBV25-1	-	TRBJ1-1	few	CASRKQGASTEAFF	TGTGCCAGCAGAAAACAGGGTGCGTCCACTGAAGCTTTCTTT
TRBV6-6	TRBD2	TRBJ2-3	-	CASSPRERGAGDTQYF	TGTGCCAGCAGCCCCCGGGAGCGGGGAGCGGGGGATACGCAGTATTTT
TRBV29-1	-	TRBJ2-3	-	CSVEDNVLRGDTQYF	TGCAGCGTTGAAGATAATGTCTTGCGAGGAGATACGCAGTATTTT
TRBV7-3	TRBD1	TRBJ1-6	-	CASSLQGLGSPLHF	TGTGCCAGCAGCCTACAGGGGCTTGGTTCACCCCTCCACTTT
TRBV14	-	TRBJ1-2	-	CASSLLHSSGRVDGYTF	TGTGCCAGCAGCCTACTACATTCTTCGGGCAGGGTTGACGGCTACACCTTC
TRBV19	TRBD1	TRBJ2-1	-	CASRDRVSSYNEQFF	TGTGCCAGTAGGGACAGGGTCTCCTCCTACAATGAGCAGTTCTTC
TRBV4-3	TRBD1	TRBJ2-1	-	CASSRGQGSLNNEQFF	TGCGCCAGCAGCCGCGGACAGGGGTCTCTCAACAATGAGCAGTTCTTC
TRBV9	-	TRBJ1-2	-	CASSVYFSYGYTF	TGTGCCAGCAGCGTATACTTTAGCTATGGCTACACCTTC
TRBV5-1	-	TRBJ2-1	-	CASRREGNTYNEQFF	TGCGCCAGCCGCCGTGAGGGAAATACCTACAATGAGCAGTTCTTC
TRBV29-1	-	TRBJ1-2	few	CSVAAANYGYTF	TGCAGCGTTGCGGCAGCTAACTATGGCTACACCTTC
TRBV27	-	TRBJ1-5	-	CASSPLGGRMRPQHF	TGTGCCAGCAGTCCATTGGGGGGGCGGATGAGGCCCCAGCATTTT
TRBV30	-	TRBJ2-5	once	CAWSVLWETQYF	TGTGCCTGGAGTGTATTATGGGAGACCCAGTACTTC
TRBV7-3	TRBD1	TRBJ2-7	-	CASSLGDRGHEQYF	TGTGCCAGCAGCTTAGGGGACAGGGGCCACGAGCAGTACTTC
TRBV19	TRBD1	TRBJ2-7	-	CASRKTGTGGSYEQYF	TGTGCCAGTAGAAAGACCGGGACAGGGGGTTCCTACGAGCAGTACTTC
TRBV11-2	TRBD1	TRBJ2-2	-	CASSSRTGNTGELFF	TGTGCCAGCAGCTCACGGACAGGGAACACCGGGGAGCTGTTTTTT
TRBV5-1	TRBD2	TRBJ2-4	-	CASSPGLEGHIQYF	TGCGCCAGCAGCCCAGGACTAGAGGGGCACATTCAGTACTTC
TRBV5-6	TRBD1	TRBJ2-7	-	CASSSRDSPYEQYF	TGTGCCAGCAGCAGCCGGGACAGCCCCTACGAGCAGTACTTC
TRBV20-1	-	TRBJ1-1	-	CSARTFSEAFF	TGCAGTGCTCGGACTTTCAGTGAAGCTTTCTTT
TRBV6-5	TRBD1	TRBJ1-6	few	CASTPAGTGALALHF	TGTGCCAGCACCCCCGCGGGGACAGGGGCTCTGGCCCTCCACTTT